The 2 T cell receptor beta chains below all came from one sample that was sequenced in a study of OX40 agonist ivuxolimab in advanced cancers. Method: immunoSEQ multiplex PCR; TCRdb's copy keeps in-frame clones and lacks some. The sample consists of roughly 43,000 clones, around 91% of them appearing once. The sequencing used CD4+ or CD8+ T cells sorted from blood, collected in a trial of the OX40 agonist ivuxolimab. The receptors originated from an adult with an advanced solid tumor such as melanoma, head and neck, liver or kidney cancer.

CDR3 in DNA: TGTGCCAGCAGCTTAGTCGGTGGGGGTGAGCAGTTCTTC. Its protein is CASSLVGGGEQFF. The rearrangement joins TRBV7-8 to TRBJ2-1; the D gene could be TRBD1 or TRBD2 (5 bases each). There are 13 residues in the CDR3. With 1 base removed from V and 9 bases from J, the gap between germline ends came to 10 bases. The germline V gene has CDR1 SGHVS and CDR2 FQNEAQ.

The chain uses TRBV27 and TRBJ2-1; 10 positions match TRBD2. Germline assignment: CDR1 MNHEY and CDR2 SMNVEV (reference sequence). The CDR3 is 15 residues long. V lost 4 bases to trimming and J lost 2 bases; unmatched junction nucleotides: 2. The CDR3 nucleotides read TGTGCCAGCAGTTCGACTAGCGGGCCCTACAATGAGCAGTTCTTC. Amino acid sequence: CASSSTSGPYNEQFF.